One and the same sample provided the 10 T cell receptor beta chains below, sequenced in a study of CD8 T cells in ankylosing spondylitis. General study points: A motif in TCR beta, a set of under ten highly homologous variants, appeared characteristic of ankylosing spondylitis blood.

TCRdb used MiXCR to reprocess the 5' RACE reads, holding one entry per CDR3 protein. The profile shows some 800,000 distinct CDR3 sequences, over 9.5% of them singletons. What these receptors recognize is not known. The sequenced material came from blood, either unsorted or a sorted T cell fraction (not recorded which). The receptors shown here come from a male donor with ankylosing spondylitis.

This clonotype appeared a few times. J is TRBJ2-1 and V is TRBV9, with D possibly TRBD1 on 6 matching bases. The V gene lost 4 bases and the J gene lost 0 bases, with 17 bases spanning the gap. Germline CDR1 reads SGDLS; CDR2 reads YYNGEE. The CDR3 totals 17 residues. CDR3 amino acids: CASSPARGHVSYNEQFF. In DNA form, the CDR3 reads TGTGCCAGCAGCCCGGCCCGGGGACACGTCTCCTACAATGAGCAGTTCTTC.

This clonotype was observed a few times. This rearrangement joins TRBV20-1 to TRBJ2-1; 7 bases agree with TRBD2. Germline CDR1 is DFQATT and CDR2 is SNEGSKA (reference sequence). J lost 10 bases, V lost 3 bases, and 9 bases had no gene match. This CDR3 region has 13 residues. CDR3 amino acids: CSARGELAEEQFF. The CDR3 nucleotides read TGCAGTGCTAGGGGGGAGCTAGCGGAGGAGCAGTTCTTC.

This clonotype was picked up a small number of times. The V and J genes are TRBV7-2 and TRBJ2-1; 10 positions agree with TRBD1. The CDR3 extends over 15 amino acids. Germline CDR1 reads SGHTA; CDR2 reads FQGNSA. Trimming at V came to 2 bases and at J to 5 bases, leaving 3 bases not matched to a gene. The CDR3 sequence is CASSLWTGGDNEQFF. CDR3 nucleotides: TGTGCCAGCAGCTTATGGACAGGGGGTGACAATGAGCAGTTCTTC. Supplemented by reference TRBV7-2 and TRBJ2-1, the full variable domain reads GAGVSQSPSNKVTEKGKDVELRCDPISGHTALYWYRQSLGQGLEFLIYFQGNSAPDKSGLPSDRFSAERTGGSVSTLTIQRTQQEDSAVYLCASSLWTGGDNEQFFGPGTRLTVL.

This clonotype was observed a handful of times. CDR3 DNA sequence: TGTGCCAGCAGTCCGAACAGGCCCCAAGAGACCCAGTACTTC. This translates into CASSPNRPQETQYF. This rearrangement joins TRBV27 to TRBJ2-5, with D tentatively TRBD1 (5 bases). The germline V gene encodes CDR1 MNHEY and CDR2 SMNVEV (reference sequence). The CDR3 spans 14 residues. V lost 5 bases and J 1 base, leaving 11 bases between the germline ends.

This rearrangement joins TRBV20-1 to TRBJ2-6; D unclear. Trimming cost V 3 bases and J 3 bases, with 12 bases left between them. Germline assignment: CDR1 DFQATT and CDR2 SNEGSKA (reference sequence). This CDR3 spans 15 amino acids. The CDR3 DNA is TGCAGTGCTAGCTCTAATCGGGTTGGGGCCAACGTCCTGACTTTC. This translates into CSASSNRVGANVLTF.

V and J are TRBV20-1 and TRBJ2-1; D is possibly TRBD2 (5 bases). CDR3 length equals 14 residues. Looked up from germline, CDR1 is DFQATT and CDR2 is SNEGSKA (reference sequence). The V gene lost 2 bases and the J gene lost 6 bases, with 14 bases spanning the gap. This chain's CDR3 is CSARRGSSLNEQFF. CDR3 DNA: TGCAGTGCTAGAAGAGGGAGTTCCCTCAATGAGCAGTTCTTC.

This sequence joins TRBV10-3 and TRBJ2-7, with D possibly matching TRBD2 (5 bases). Germline loops: CDR1 ENHRY, CDR2 SYGVKD. V was trimmed by 6 bases and J by 4 bases, leaving 7 bases between them. This CDR3 region has 11 residues. CDR3 sequence: CAISGEYEQYF. Written as DNA, the CDR3 is TGTGCCATCAGCGGGGAATACGAGCAGTACTTC.

The chain has TRBV9 and TRBJ2-3; 7 nucleotides line up with TRBD2. The length of the CDR3 is 13 residues. Germline V CDR1 and CDR2: SGDLS, YYNGEE. J lost 2 bases, V lost 8 bases, and 5 bases had no gene match. The CDR3 spells CASALADTDTQYF. The DNA of the CDR3 is TGTGCCAGTGCCCTAGCGGACACAGATACGCAGTATTTT.

The sample holds many counts of this clonotype. The chain combines TRBV7-9 with TRBJ1-2; TRBD1 agrees at 9 bases. V trimming: 5 bases; J trimming: 5 bases; junction bases outside the gene matches: 12. The CDR3 loop spans 16 amino acids. Germline CDR1 and CDR2: SEHNR and FQNEAQ (reference sequence). The CDR3 nucleotides are TGTGCCAGCAGCCCGGACAGGGGAGGTTTATGGTATGGCTACACCTTC. Translated, it gives CASSPDRGGLWYGYTF.

The gene calls are TRBV10-3 and TRBJ1-5; D remains unclear. V was trimmed by 3 bases and J by 0 bases, leaving 12 bases between them. Germline V gene data show CDR1 as ENHRY and CDR2 as SYGVKD. CDR3 length: 16 residues. The CDR3 nucleotides are TGTGCCATCAGTGAACGAACAGATTATAGCAATCAGCCCCAGCATTTT. Protein product: CAISERTDYSNQPQHF.